These 17 T cell receptor beta chains share one sample of origin, sequenced in a study of T cell responses to AZD1222 COVID-19 vaccine. The table came from immunoSEQ multiplex PCR; TCRdb's copy has only in-frame clones and leaves some out. The sample lists about 120,000 clones, 92% occurring once. The specimen comprised peripheral blood, sampled on day 0 of AZD1222 vaccination. These receptors came from an adult in good health.

The chain carries TRBV7-8 and TRBJ2-7; 13 bases align to TRBD2. The V gene's germline CDR1 is SGHVS and CDR2 FQNEAQ. Trimming took 0 bases from V and 9 from J; bases not matched to a gene: 5. This CDR3 has 15 residues. CDR3 region: CASSLAGTSGTGQYF. The CDR3 coding sequence is TGTGCCAGCAGCTTAGCGGGGACTAGCGGGACCGGGCAGTACTTC.

This rearrangement joins TRBV6-5 to TRBJ1-5; D is uncertain. This CDR3 spans 13 amino acids. Per germline, CDR1 MNHEY and CDR2 SVGAGI. Trimming stripped 4 bases from V and 7 bases from J, with 11 bases between. The CDR3 spells CASSSAGNQPQHF. The CDR3 DNA reads as TGTGCCAGCAGTTCCGCGGGGAACCAGCCCCAGCATTTT.

This chain links TRBV14 with TRBJ1-3, with a weak D call TRBD1 (5 bases). V lost 6 bases and J lost 2, with 14 bases in between. CDR3 length equals 15 residues. Germline lookup yields CDR1 SGHDN and CDR2 FVKESK. The CDR3 region has the DNA TGTGCCAGCAGACCCGGGGGAGTAACTGGAAACACCATATATTTT. This sequence encodes CASRPGGVTGNTIYF.

This chain connects TRBV9 to TRBJ2-7; perhaps D is TRBD1 or TRBD2 (5 bases each). V was pared by 2 bases and J by 4 bases, with 16 bases between. CDR1 SGDLS and CDR2 YYNGEE come from the germline V gene. This CDR3 contains 15 residues. Here the CDR3 reads CASSVSRDRTYEQYF. The DNA of the CDR3 is TGTGCCAGCAGCGTCTCCCGGGACCGCACATACGAGCAGTACTTC.

The chain recombines TRBV29-1 with TRBJ1-2, with D hard to call. The germline V and J ends were trimmed by 5 bases and 5 bases, with 6 bases remaining between them. The germline gives CDR1 SQVTM, CDR2 ANQGSEA. The CDR3 is made up of 10 amino acids. CDR3 nucleotides: TGCAGCGTTAGTGATTATGGCTACACCTTC. Translation: CSVSDYGYTF.

This rearrangement joins TRBV18 to TRBJ2-3; D ambiguous. The CDR3 has 13 amino acids. Germline V CDR1 and CDR2: KGHSH, LQKENI. V dropped 5 bases and J dropped 3 bases, with 9 bases sitting between them. For the CDR3, the DNA is TGTGCCAGCTCATCCCTAGGAACAGATACGCAGTATTTT. Translating gives CASSSLGTDTQYF.

This rearrangement joins TRBV6-2 or TRBV6-3 to TRBJ2-7, with 7 bases lining up with TRBD2. The CDR3 runs 14 residues. J gave up 1 base and V 5 bases, and 5 bases lay outside the gene matches. Germline lookup yields CDR1 MNHEY and CDR2 SVGEGT. The CDR3 loop is CASSTVRESYEQYF. For the CDR3, the DNA is TGTGCCAGCAGTACAGTGCGGGAGTCCTACGAGCAGTACTTC.

This clone was detected a few times. The rearrangement joins TRBV11-2 to TRBJ1-1; no clear D. The CDR3 is 15 residues long. CDR1 and CDR2 (germline): SGHAT, FQNNGV. Between the trimmed V and J ends, which lost 4 bases and 0 bases, there was a span of 12 bases. The CDR3 loop is CASSSPGLLNTEAFF. The CDR3 DNA reads as TGTGCCAGCAGCTCACCCGGGTTATTGAACACTGAAGCTTTCTTT.

The gene calls are TRBV9 and TRBJ2-7, with TRBD2 as a possible D gene (5 bases). The germline gives CDR1 SGDLS, CDR2 YYNGEE. The CDR3 length is 14 residues. Between the trimmed V and J ends, which lost 3 bases and 0 bases, there was a span of 10 bases. CDR3 bases: TGTGCCAGCAGCGGAAGGACTGGCTCCTACGAGCAGTACTTC. Amino acid sequence: CASSGRTGSYEQYF. Filled out from reference TRBV9 and TRBJ2-7, the complete variable domain reads DSGVTQTPKHLITATGQRVTLRCSPRSGDLSVYWYQQSLDQGLQFLIQYYNGEERAKGNILERFSAQQFPDLHSELNLSSLELGDSALYFCASSGRTGSYEQYFGPGTRLTVT.

V gene TRBV30 combines with J gene TRBJ2-5, with 7 bases that match TRBD1. Unmatched junction bases numbered 4, after V lost 2 bases and J lost 1 base. Looked up from germline, CDR1 is GTSNPN and CDR2 is SVGIG (reference sequence). CDR3 size: 14 residues. The CDR3 bases are TGTGCCTGGAGTCGAGGGGACAGCCAAGAGACCCAGTACTTC. Protein: CAWSRGDSQETQYF.

The sample holds one count of this clone. The V and J genes are TRBV11-3 and TRBJ2-1; 11 bases are shared with TRBD2. The germline CDR1 and CDR2 sequences are SGHNT and YENEEA. The CDR3 covers 15 residues. The V segment lost 5 bases and the J segment 5 bases; nucleotides outside the gene matches: 5. The CDR3 protein is CASSKLAGVNNEQFF. The CDR3 coding sequence is TGTGCCAGCAGCAAACTAGCGGGAGTAAACAATGAGCAGTTCTTC.

This chain joins TRBV5-4 and TRBJ1-1; 7 nucleotides agree with TRBD1. There are 13 residues in the CDR3. Germline lookup yields CDR1 SGHNT and CDR2 YYREEE (reference sequence). Trimming cost V 7 bases and J 1 base; bases outside gene matches: 4. In nucleotides, the CDR3 is TGTGCCAGCGGGGGACAGCCGAACACTGAAGCTTTCTTT. It codes for CASGGQPNTEAFF.

V usage is TRBV19 and J usage is TRBJ2-7; a possible D gene is TRBD2 (6 bases). The CDR3 loop spans 12 amino acids. CDR1 and CDR2 from the germline V gene are LNHDA and SQIVND (reference sequence). V lost 3 bases to trimming and J lost 3 bases, with 6 bases between them. CDR3 protein: CASSMGGYEQYF. The CDR3 bases are TGTGCCAGTAGTATGGGGGGCTACGAGCAGTACTTC.

This sequence joins TRBV20-1 and TRBJ1-5, with D unclear. The CDR3 spans 14 residues. The V gene's germline CDR1 is DFQATT and CDR2 SNEGSKA (reference sequence). The germline V and J ends were trimmed by 3 bases and 2 bases, with 11 bases remaining between them. CDR3 sequence reads: CSASLFSGNQPQHF. CDR3 nucleotide sequence: TGCAGTGCTAGTCTGTTCTCGGGCAATCAGCCCCAGCATTTT.

Only one count was recorded for this clone. V gene TRBV9 combines with J gene TRBJ2-7; TRBD1 is a possible D gene (6 bases). The CDR3 loop spans 14 amino acids. V lost 3 bases to trimming and J lost 4 bases, with 14 bases between them. CDR1 and CDR2 from the germline V gene are SGDLS and YYNGEE. CDR3 in amino acids: CASSADSLFYEQYF. DNA of the CDR3: TGTGCCAGCAGCGCGGACAGTCTATTTTACGAGCAGTACTTC. Full variable domain (rest looked up from reference TRBV9 and TRBJ2-7): DSGVTQTPKHLITATGQRVTLRCSPRSGDLSVYWYQQSLDQGLQFLIQYYNGEERAKGNILERFSAQQFPDLHSELNLSSLELGDSALYFCASSADSLFYEQYFGPGTRLTVT.

V gene TRBV7-5 combines with J gene TRBJ1-2. TRBV7-5 constitutes a pseudogene. This CDR3 spans 16 amino acids. Written as DNA, the CDR3 is TGTGCCAGAAGCTTAGTTTCGAAACCCCCACTCTATGACTACACCTTC. Its translation: CARSLVSKPPLYDYTF.

This clone has just a few counts. The gene calls are TRBV4-3 and TRBJ1-1, with D tentatively TRBD1 (6 bases). V lost 0 bases and J 4 bases, leaving 12 bases between the germline ends. CDR3 length equals 15 residues. Germline V gene sequence: CDR1 LGHNA, CDR2 YSLEER. The CDR3 DNA reads as TGCGCCAGCAGCCAAGAAATGGGGGCTGGCACTGAAGCTTTCTTT. Its translation: CASSQEMGAGTEAFF.